This T cell receptor (beta chain) was profiled in a study of shared clonotypes between healthy human individuals. At the level of the study: Samples came from a couple of female and a few male donors aged 18 to 49. CD4 naive and CD4 memory each took three plates per donor, while CD8 naive took two and CD8 memory one.

Generated by immunoSEQ multiplex PCR, the TCRdb table keeps only in-frame clones and is missing some. The table has about 1.1 million clones, about 72% seen once. Study outcomes and limitations: Naive CD4 clonotypes were shared across a handful of donors at around 5.4%. Deeper or shallower sequencing was expected to change how clonotypes are shared among donors.

This clone was observed a handful of times. Its antigen is as yet unknown. V was trimmed by 4 bases and J by 3 bases, leaving 16 bases between them. This CDR3 region has 16 residues. Per germline, CDR1 SGHRS and CDR2 YFSETQ. The chain has TRBV5-1 and TRBJ2-2, with D uncertain. Sequencing was done on a sample of memory CD4+ T cells from PBMCs. Documented subset: CD45RA-negative fraction. The clonotype originates from a man aged 18 to 30 in good health. Some clones in this sample may be carry-over from other donors' samples. CDR3 nucleotides: TGCGCCAGCAGCCCCTTTCCGCCGACGGACACCGGGGAGCTGTTTTTT. Translating it yields CASSPFPPTDTGELFF. The full variable domain, completed using reference TRBV5-1 and TRBJ2-2, is KAGVTQTPRYLIKTRGQQVTLSCSPISGHRSVSWYQQTPGQGLQFLFEYFSETQRNKGNFPGRFSGRQFSNSRSEMNVSTLELGDSALYLCASSPFPPTDTGELFFGEGSRLTVL.